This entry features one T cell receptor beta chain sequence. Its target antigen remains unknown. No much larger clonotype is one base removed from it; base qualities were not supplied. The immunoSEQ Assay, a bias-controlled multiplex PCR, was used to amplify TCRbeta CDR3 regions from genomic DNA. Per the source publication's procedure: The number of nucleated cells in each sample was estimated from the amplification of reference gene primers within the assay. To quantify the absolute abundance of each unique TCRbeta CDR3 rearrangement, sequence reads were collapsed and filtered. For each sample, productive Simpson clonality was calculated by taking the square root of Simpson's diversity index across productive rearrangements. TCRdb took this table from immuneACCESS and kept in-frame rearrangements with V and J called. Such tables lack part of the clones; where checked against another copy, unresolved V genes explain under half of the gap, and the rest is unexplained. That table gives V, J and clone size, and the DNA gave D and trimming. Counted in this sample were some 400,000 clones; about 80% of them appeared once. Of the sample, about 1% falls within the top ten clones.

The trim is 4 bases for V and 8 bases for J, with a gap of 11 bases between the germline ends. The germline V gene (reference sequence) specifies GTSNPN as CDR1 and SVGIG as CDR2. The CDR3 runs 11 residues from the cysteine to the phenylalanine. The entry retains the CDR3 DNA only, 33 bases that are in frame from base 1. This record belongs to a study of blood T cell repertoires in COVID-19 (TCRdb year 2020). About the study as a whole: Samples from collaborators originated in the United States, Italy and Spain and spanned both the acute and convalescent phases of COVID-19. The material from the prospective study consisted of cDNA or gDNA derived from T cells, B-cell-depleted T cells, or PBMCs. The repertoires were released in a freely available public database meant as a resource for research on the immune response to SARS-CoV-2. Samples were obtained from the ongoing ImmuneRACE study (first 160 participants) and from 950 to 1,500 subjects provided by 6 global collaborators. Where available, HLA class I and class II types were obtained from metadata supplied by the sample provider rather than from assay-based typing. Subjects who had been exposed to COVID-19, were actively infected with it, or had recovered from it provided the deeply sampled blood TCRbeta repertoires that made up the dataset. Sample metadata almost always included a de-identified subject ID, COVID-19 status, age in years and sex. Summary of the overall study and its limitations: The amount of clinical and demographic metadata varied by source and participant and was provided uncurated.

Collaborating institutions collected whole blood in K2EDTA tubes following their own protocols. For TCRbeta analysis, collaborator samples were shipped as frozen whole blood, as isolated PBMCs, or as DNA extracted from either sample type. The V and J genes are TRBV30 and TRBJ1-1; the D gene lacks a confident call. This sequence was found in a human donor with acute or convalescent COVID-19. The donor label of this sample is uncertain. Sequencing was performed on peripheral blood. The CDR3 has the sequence CAWTRPREAFF. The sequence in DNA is TGTGCCTGGACCCGCCCCAGGGAAGCTTTCTTT.